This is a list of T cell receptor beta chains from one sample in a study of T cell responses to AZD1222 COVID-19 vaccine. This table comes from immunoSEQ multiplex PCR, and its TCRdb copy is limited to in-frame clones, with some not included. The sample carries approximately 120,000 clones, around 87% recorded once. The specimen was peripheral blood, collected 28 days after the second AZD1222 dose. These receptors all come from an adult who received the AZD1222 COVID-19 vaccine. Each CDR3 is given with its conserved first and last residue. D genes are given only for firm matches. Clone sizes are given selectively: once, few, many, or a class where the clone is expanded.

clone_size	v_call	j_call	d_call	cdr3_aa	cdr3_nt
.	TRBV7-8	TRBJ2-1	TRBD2	CASSLAGLGFYNEQFF	TGTGCCAGCAGCTTAGCCGGACTAGGATTCTACAATGAGCAGTTCTTC
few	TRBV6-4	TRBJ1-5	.	CARVNRDTLSNQPQHF	TGTGCCAGGGTAAACCGGGACACGTTAAGCAATCAGCCCCAGCATTTT
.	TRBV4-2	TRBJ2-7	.	CASSQDRRSAYEQYF	TGTGCCAGCAGCCAAGACAGGAGGAGCGCCTACGAGCAGTACTTC
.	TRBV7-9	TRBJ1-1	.	CASSLLTGGNTEAFF	TGTGCCAGCAGCCTACTGACAGGCGGTAACACTGAAGCTTTCTTT
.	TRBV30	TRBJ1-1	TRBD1	CAWRARDRNTEAFF	TGTGCCTGGAGGGCCCGGGACAGGAACACTGAAGCTTTCTTT
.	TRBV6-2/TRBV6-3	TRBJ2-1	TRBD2	CASSYPILAGVSGSYNEQFF	TGTGCCAGCAGTTACCCCATACTAGCGGGAGTATCGGGATCGTACAATGAGCAGTTCTTC
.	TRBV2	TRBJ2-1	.	CASSLSGEQFF	TGTGCCAGCAGTCTTAGCGGTGAGCAGTTCTTC
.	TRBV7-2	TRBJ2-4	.	CASSPRIGAKNIQYF	TGTGCCAGCAGCCCCCGGATCGGGGCCAAAAACATTCAGTACTTC
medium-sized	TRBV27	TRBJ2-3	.	CASSLSRPDTQYF	TGTGCCAGCAGTTTATCCCGACCCGATACGCAGTATTTT
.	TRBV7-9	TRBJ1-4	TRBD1	CASSLGDRSNNEKLFF	TGTGCCAGCAGCTTAGGGGACAGGAGTAATAATGAAAAACTGTTTTTT
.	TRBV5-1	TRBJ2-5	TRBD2	CASSLVASGKETQYF	TGCGCCAGCAGCTTGGTTGCTAGCGGAAAAGAGACCCAGTACTTC
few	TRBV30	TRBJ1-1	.	CAWSVQGYGNTEAFF	TGTGCCTGGAGTGTACAGGGATATGGGAACACTGAAGCTTTCTTT
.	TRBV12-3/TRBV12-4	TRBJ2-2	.	CASSNLNTGELFF	TGTGCCAGCAGCAACCTAAACACCGGGGAGCTGTTTTTT
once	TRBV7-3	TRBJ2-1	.	CASSLGESSYNEQFF	TGTGCCAGCAGCTTAGGGGAGAGCTCCTACAATGAGCAGTTCTTC
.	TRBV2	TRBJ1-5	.	CASMGEVYNQPQHF	TGTGCCAGCATGGGGGAAGTGTATAATCAGCCCCAGCATTTT
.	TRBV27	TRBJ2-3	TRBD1	CASSTVTGGTDTQYF	TGTGCCAGCAGTACAGTGACAGGGGGGACAGATACGCAGTATTTT
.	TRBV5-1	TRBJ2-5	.	CASSLEGRGETQYF	TGCGCCAGCAGCTTGGAAGGTCGAGGAGAGACCCAGTACTTC
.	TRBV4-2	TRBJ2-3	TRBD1	CASSQARTGRTDTQYF	TGTGCCAGCAGCCAAGCTAGGACAGGGAGGACAGATACGCAGTATTTT
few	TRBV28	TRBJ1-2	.	CASSPGRGGGYGYTF	TGTGCCAGCAGCCCTGGACGGGGGGGAGGGTATGGCTACACCTTC
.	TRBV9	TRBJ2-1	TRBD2	CASSALSGTSSSEQFF	TGTGCCAGCAGCGCGTTATCCGGGACTAGCTCGAGTGAGCAGTTCTTC
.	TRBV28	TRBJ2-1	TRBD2	CASSLATSGDNEQFF	TGTGCCAGCAGTTTGGCGACTAGCGGAGACAATGAGCAGTTCTTC
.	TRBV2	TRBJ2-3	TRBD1	CASRDRQGARDTQYF	TGTGCCAGCAGGGATAGACAGGGGGCGAGAGATACGCAGTATTTT
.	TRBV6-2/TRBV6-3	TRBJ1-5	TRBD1	CASSYSANRGQVQPQHF	TGTGCCAGCAGTTACTCCGCAAACAGGGGGCAGGTTCAGCCCCAGCATTTT
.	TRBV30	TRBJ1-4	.	CAWSSGTLSRKLFF	TGTGCCTGGTCATCCGGGACACTCAGTCGGAAACTGTTTTTT
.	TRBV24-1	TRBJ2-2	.	CATSEAGVETGELFF	TGTGCCACCAGTGAGGCAGGGGTAGAAACCGGGGAGCTGTTTTTT
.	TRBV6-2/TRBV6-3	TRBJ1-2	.	CASSYSRSAGEVGGYTF	TGTGCCAGCAGTTACTCCCGCTCTGCAGGGGAGGTAGGTGGCTACACCTTC
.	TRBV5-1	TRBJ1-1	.	CASSLGQAGTPEAFF	TGCGCCAGCAGCTTGGGCCAGGCCGGGACGCCAGAAGCTTTCTTT
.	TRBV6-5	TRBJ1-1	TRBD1	CASSYSIQGYNTEAFF	TGTGCCAGCAGTTACTCGATACAGGGGTACAACACTGAAGCTTTCTTT
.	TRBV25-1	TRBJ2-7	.	CASSDPRAYEQYF	TGTGCCAGCAGTGACCCGAGGGCCTACGAGCAGTACTTC
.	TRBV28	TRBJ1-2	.	CASSPVLGSRKEGGYTF	TGTGCCAGCAGCCCCGTCCTTGGGAGCCGAAAAGAGGGCGGCTACACCTTC
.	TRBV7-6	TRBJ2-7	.	CASSPSLTGTYEQYF	TGTGCCAGCAGCCCAAGCCTGACTGGCACCTACGAGCAGTACTTC
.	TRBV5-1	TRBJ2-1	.	CASSLVRLGAPVTYNEQFF	TGCGCCAGCAGCTTGGTTAGACTTGGGGCCCCTGTTACCTACAATGAGCAGTTCTTC
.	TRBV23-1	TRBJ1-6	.	CASSLSGSPLHF	TGCGCCAGCAGTCTAAGCGGTTCACCCCTCCACTTT
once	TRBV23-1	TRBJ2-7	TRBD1	CASISNRDSSYIYEQYF	TGCGCCAGCATCTCGAACCGGGACAGCTCATATATCTACGAGCAGTACTTC
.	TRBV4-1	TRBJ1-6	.	CASSQGLFNNSPLHF	TGCGCCAGCAGCCAAGGACTCTTCAACAATTCACCCCTCCACTTT
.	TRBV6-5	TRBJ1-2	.	CASHLGRGRNYGYTF	TGTGCCAGCCATCTAGGGAGGGGAAGGAACTATGGCTACACCTTC
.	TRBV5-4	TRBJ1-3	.	CASSLEKLGNTIYF	TGTGCCAGCAGCCTTGAGAAGTTAGGAAACACCATATATTTT
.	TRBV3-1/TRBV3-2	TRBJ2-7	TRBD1	CASSQFGTGGYEQYF	TGTGCCAGCAGCCAATTCGGGACAGGAGGATACGAGCAGTACTTC
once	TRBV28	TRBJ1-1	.	CASSSRLGRAEAFF	TGTGCCAGCAGTTCCCGGTTGGGCAGGGCTGAAGCTTTCTTT
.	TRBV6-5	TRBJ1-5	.	CASSPSTVNQPQHF	TGTGCCAGCAGTCCATCGACCGTCAATCAGCCCCAGCATTTT
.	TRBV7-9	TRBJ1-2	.	CASSSKEGPPGWGYTF	TGTGCCAGCAGCTCAAAGGAAGGGCCACCCGGATGGGGCTACACCTTC
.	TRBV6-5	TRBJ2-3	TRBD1	CASTRGQGTDTQYF	TGTGCCAGCACCCGGGGACAGGGCACAGATACGCAGTATTTT